A selection of T cell receptor beta chains follows, all from one sample in a study of identical twins. MiXCR, run by TCRdb on the 5' RACE reads, gives a single entry per CDR3 protein. The sample shows 300,000 to 400,000 distinct CDR3 sequences, roughly an eighth of them seen only once. The same data also contributed to another study, on yellow fever vaccine responses in identical twins.

Sequencing was done on a sample of CD8+ T cells sorted from blood. All receptors derive from a woman younger than 35 in good health. The CDR3 runs from the conserved cysteine through the conserved F or W. Fields, in order: D gene, J gene, clone size, V gene, CDR3 length, CDR3 DNA, CDR3 protein. The D gene is left open where the match is weak. Clone size is not always given. Where it is, it says once, few, many or a class for expanded clones.

>.|TRBJ1-1|few|TRBV15|15
TGTGCCACCAGGCCCGGAAGGGATCTAAACACTGAAGCTTTCTTT
CATRPGRDLNTEAFF
>.|TRBJ2-6|.|TRBV9|15
TGTGCCAGCAGCGCGGGGTCAGCTGGGGCCAACGTCCTGACTTTC
CASSAGSAGANVLTF
>.|TRBJ2-7|.|TRBV2|10
TGTGCCAGCATAGACGACGAGCAGTACTTC
CASIDDEQYF
>TRBD1|TRBJ1-3|few|TRBV20-1|17
TGCAGTGCTAGACCGGGACAGGGGGCTCTCTCTGGAAACACCATATATTTT
CSARPGQGALSGNTIYF
>.|TRBJ2-5|many|TRBV5-1|14
TGCGCCAGCAGCCTGGGACCTGTGAGAGAGACCCAGTACTTC
CASSLGPVRETQYF
>TRBD1|TRBJ1-5|.|TRBV9|15
TGTGCCAGCAGCGTAGGTGGACAGGGGGAGCAGCCCCAGCATTTT
CASSVGGQGEQPQHF
>.|TRBJ2-1|.|TRBV10-2|14
TGCGCCAGCAGTGGGAGTGGTGCAATCGATGAGCAGTTCTTC
CASSGSGAIDEQFF
>TRBD1|TRBJ2-3|many|TRBV15|13
TGTGCCACCAGCCTTGACAGGGGTGATACGCAGTATTTT
CATSLDRGDTQYF
>TRBD2|TRBJ2-7|few|TRBV29-1|14
TGCAGCGTTGGGGGACTAGCGGGAGTGACCGAGCAGTACTTC
CSVGGLAGVTEQYF
>TRBD1|TRBJ2-3|.|TRBV7-9|15
TGTGCCAGCAGCCCCACGGGACAGAGCACAGATACGCAGTATTTT
CASSPTGQSTDTQYF
>.|TRBJ2-2|.|TRBV3-1|15
TGTGCCAGCAGCCAGAGGGACGCCTACACCGGGGAGCTGTTTTTT
CASSQRDAYTGELFF
>TRBD1|TRBJ1-6|many|TRBV20-1|14
TGCAGTGCTAGAGAGCCAGGGGGGATATCACCCCTCCACTTT
CSAREPGGISPLHF
>TRBD2|TRBJ2-3|few|TRBV4-2|16
TGTGCCAGCAGACCACTAGCGGGGGGGCAGGGAGATACGCAGTATTTT
CASRPLAGGQGDTQYF
>.|TRBJ1-2|.|TRBV12-3/TRBV12-4|15
TGTGCCAGCAGTTTATTTGGTCAGGGGAACTATGGCTACACCTTC
CASSLFGQGNYGYTF
>.|TRBJ2-7|many|TRBV5-1|13
TGCGCCAGCAGCCCACGGGACTCCTACGAGCAGTACTTC
CASSPRDSYEQYF
>TRBD1|TRBJ2-7|.|TRBV28|15
TGTGCCAGCAGTTTCTCCGGGACAGGGGTTTACGAGCAGTACTTC
CASSFSGTGVYEQYF
>TRBD2|TRBJ2-1|.|TRBV9|15
TGTGCCAGCAGCGTAGAGGGGAGGGCGGACAATGAGCAGTTCTTC
CASSVEGRADNEQFF
>.|TRBJ2-1|few|TRBV28|13
TGTGCCAGCAGTTTGGTGGTAGTCAATGAGCAGTTCTTC
CASSLVVVNEQFF
>TRBD1|TRBJ1-4|many|TRBV2|15
TGTGCCAGCAGTGAGGCTGACAGGGGGGGCGAAAAACTGTTTTTT
CASSEADRGGEKLFF
>TRBD1|TRBJ2-7|.|TRBV5-1|14
TGCGCCAGCACCCCACAGGGGGGCACCTACGAGCAGTACTTC
CASTPQGGTYEQYF
>.|TRBJ1-1|.|TRBV16|14
TGTGCCAGCTACCGGGGAACAGCTAACACTGAAGCTTTCTTT
CASYRGTANTEAFF
>.|TRBJ1-2|few|TRBV15|15
TGTGCCACCAGCAGAGATAGCGGACGAACCTATGGCTACACCTTC
CATSRDSGRTYGYTF
>TRBD2|TRBJ2-3|many|TRBV3-1|14
TGTGCCAGCAGCCCCCGGGAGGGCGCAGATACGCAGTATTTT
CASSPREGADTQYF
>TRBD2|TRBJ2-1|few|TRBV7-8|18
TGTGCCAGCAGCTTAGTCTCCGCAGGACTAGCGAGGGTTAATGAGCAGTTCTTC
CASSLVSAGLARVNEQFF
>TRBD1|TRBJ1-5|many|TRBV5-5|15
TGTGCCAGCAGTCGGGACAGGGCCGCATTACAGCCCCAGCATTTT
CASSRDRAALQPQHF
>.|TRBJ2-1|.|TRBV4-1|15
TGCGCCAGCAGCCTCCCCGTTGGGATATACAATGAGCAGTTCTTC
CASSLPVGIYNEQFF
>.|TRBJ1-5|.|TRBV9|13
TGTGCCAGCAGCGCACAGGATCCGGGGCCCCAGCATTTT
CASSAQDPGPQHF
>.|TRBJ1-2|.|TRBV29-1|12
TGCAGCGTTGTCTGGGGAATGTATGGCTACACCTTC
CSVVWGMYGYTF